A selection of T cell receptor beta chains follows, all from one sample in a study of vaccination and CD4 T cells after COVID-19. Their antigens are not known. TCRdb analysed the PCR reads with MiXCR anew, one entry per CDR3 protein. Of some 20,000 distinct CDR3 sequences listed, about 32% are singletons. The sequenced sample was cultured CD4+ T cells from blood. The receptors stem from a human donor with COVID-19. Each CDR3 is given with its conserved first and last residue. A D gene is named only where the DNA matches it firmly. Where a row states a size, it is once, few, many or the class of an expanded clone; other rows omit it.

NA TRBJ2-1 TRBV5-1 15 TRBD1 CASSLEGQGLNEQFF TGCGCCAGCAGCTTGGAAGGACAGGGTTTAAATGAGCAGTTCTTC
few TRBJ1-6 TRBV6-1 14 NA CASSPGLDNSPLHF TGTGCCAGCAGCCCTGGACTGGATAATTCACCCCTCCACTTT
NA TRBJ2-7 TRBV7-3 11 NA CASSLTGEQYF TGTGCCAGCAGCTTAACAGGGGAGCAGTACTTC
once TRBJ2-7 TRBV20-1 14 NA CSARNPRGKYEQYF TGCAGTGCTAGAAACCCCAGGGGAAAATACGAGCAGTACTTC
few TRBJ2-5 TRBV4-2 16 NA CASSASQAGNQETQYF TGTGCCAGCAGCGCTTCGCAGGCAGGAAACCAAGAGACCCAGTACTTC
NA TRBJ2-5 TRBV5-1 16 NA CASSLGGLSLGETQYF TGCGCCAGCAGCTTGGGGGGGTTGAGCCTTGGGGAGACCCAGTACTTC
NA TRBJ2-3 TRBV12-3/TRBV12-4 12 NA CASSLPTDTQYF TGTGCCAGCAGTTTACCGACAGATACGCAGTATTTT
NA TRBJ2-1 TRBV20-1 14 TRBD2 CSARGRAAYNEQFF TGCAGTGCCCGCGGGAGGGCGGCCTACAATGAGCAGTTCTTC
few TRBJ1-2 TRBV25-1 11 NA CASSGLYGYTF TGTGCCAGCAGTGGGCTTTACGGCTACACCTTC
NA TRBJ2-2 TRBV5-1 16 NA CASSQLKQANTGELFF TGCGCCAGCAGCCAACTAAAGCAAGCGAACACCGGGGAGCTGTTTTTT
few TRBJ1-2 TRBV10-3 17 TRBD1 CAISGRTGHQGDYGYTF TGTGCCATCAGTGGGAGGACAGGGCATCAGGGCGACTATGGCTACACCTTC
NA TRBJ2-5 TRBV10-2 11 NA CASSSRETQYF TGCGCCAGCAGTTCGCGGGAGACCCAGTACTTC
few TRBJ2-3 TRBV11-2 15 TRBD2 CASSLGLAGGSAQYF TGTGCCAGCAGCTTAGGGCTAGCGGGGGGGAGTGCGCAGTATTTT
few TRBJ1-2 TRBV6-5 15 NA CASSYSRQVAYGYTF TGTGCCAGCAGTTACTCCCGACAGGTTGCCTATGGCTACACCTTC
few TRBJ2-5 TRBV19 13 NA CASSTGRGETQYF TGTGCCAGTAGTACGGGAAGGGGAGAGACCCAGTACTTC
few TRBJ2-3 TRBV6-1 18 TRBD2 CASSQLPRAGASTDTQYF TGTGCCAGCAGCCAACTCCCCCGAGCGGGGGCGAGCACAGATACGCAGTATTTT
NA TRBJ1-2 TRBV7-9 13 NA CASTTDGNYGYTF TGTGCCAGCACCACGGACGGAAACTATGGCTACACCTTC
NA TRBJ2-7 TRBV7-8 14 NA CASSPLYQLGEQYF TGTGCCAGCAGCCCCCTATATCAATTGGGTGAGCAGTACTTC
NA TRBJ1-5 TRBV11-2 15 TRBD1 CASSPGDRGRQPQHF TGTGCCAGCAGCCCGGGGGACAGGGGGCGTCAGCCCCAGCATTTT
NA TRBJ2-6 TRBV28 17 NA CASSWGISIPGPNVLTF TGTGCCAGCAGTTGGGGGATCTCGATACCCGGGCCCAACGTCCTGACTTTC
NA TRBJ1-6 TRBV6-4 16 NA CASSPNFRGTGSTLHF TGTGCCAGCAGTCCCAATTTTCGGGGCACAGGTTCAACCCTCCACTTT
few TRBJ2-2 TRBV6-1 15 NA CASSEFQGRTGELFF TGTGCCAGCAGTGAATTTCAGGGAAGGACCGGGGAGCTGTTTTTT
NA TRBJ2-5 TRBV10-1 13 NA CASSVPGQETQYF TGCGCCAGCAGTGTTCCAGGGCAAGAGACCCAGTACTTC
NA TRBJ2-7 TRBV5-5 13 TRBD1 CASSFQGAYEQYF TGTGCCAGCAGCTTTCAGGGGGCGTACGAGCAGTACTTC
few TRBJ2-2 TRBV5-4 19 TRBD1 CASSFPSKPGQEYTGELFF TGTGCCAGCAGCTTCCCCTCGAAGCCGGGACAGGAGTACACCGGGGAGCTGTTTTTT
few TRBJ2-2 TRBV20-1 15 TRBD1 CSAREENRGPGELFF TGCAGTGCTAGAGAGGAAAACAGGGGGCCCGGGGAGCTGTTTTTT
few TRBJ2-4 TRBV6-1 20 NA CASSGLLGAGPELAKNIQYF TGTGCCAGCAGTGGGCTTTTAGGGGCGGGGCCCGAGCTAGCCAAAAACATTCAGTACTTC
few TRBJ1-1 TRBV19 14 TRBD1 CASSTRDRVREAFF TGTGCCAGTAGTACCAGGGACAGGGTGCGTGAAGCTTTCTTT
NA TRBJ1-6 TRBV5-8 15 TRBD1 CASSSGTGLDSPLHF TGTGCCAGCAGCTCCGGGACAGGGCTGGATTCACCCCTCCACTTT
NA TRBJ2-7 TRBV7-8 13 NA CASSYGGGYEQYF TGTGCCAGCAGCTACGGCGGAGGCTACGAGCAGTACTTC
medium-sized TRBJ1-2 TRBV6-1 13 NA CASSVGTGYGYTF TGTGCCAGCAGTGTGGGGACGGGCTATGGCTACACCTTC
NA TRBJ2-1 TRBV6-5 17 TRBD2 CASSYSGGGNSYNEQFF TGTGCCAGCAGTTACTCCGGCGGGGGAAACTCCTACAATGAGCAGTTCTTC
few TRBJ1-3 TRBV30 11 NA CAWGEGNTIYF TGTGCCTGGGGGGAGGGAAACACCATATATTTT